One and the same sample provided the 17 T cell receptor beta chains below, sequenced in a study of human T cells and chemical hapten exposure. Sample time point: pre-sensitization, week 0. Treatment: therapeutic diphenylcyclopropenone sensitization with weekly scalp DPC. TCRdb independently ran MiXCR on the RACE reads; one entry per CDR3 protein. Altogether roughly 250,000 distinct CDR3 sequences are present, more than 6.5% being singletons, with the ten largest covering under 2.5%. The sample here was whole blood, taken in connection with sensitization to the hapten diphenylcyclopropenone (DPC). The receptors originated from a middle-aged woman with alopecia areata. Some clones in this sample may be carry-over from other donors' samples.

This clonotype occurred a few times. The gene calls are TRBV20-1 and TRBJ1-1, with D unresolved. V was cut by 6 bases and J by 0 bases, with 11 bases left in between. Germline V CDR1 and CDR2: DFQATT, SNEGSKA (reference sequence). There are 13 residues in the CDR3. DNA of the CDR3: TGCAGTGCCCCGAAGGGAGTGAACACTGAAGCTTTCTTT. Protein: CSAPKGVNTEAFF.

Ten or more counts support this clonotype. The chain has TRBV20-1 and TRBJ1-6; 9 positions agree with TRBD1. The V and J ends lost 6 bases and 7 bases, in that order; junction bases with no gene match: 7. Germline V gives CDR1 DFQATT, CDR2 SNEGSKA (reference sequence). The CDR3 runs to 14 residues. This chain's CDR3 is CSATRDRENSPLHF. The CDR3 nucleotides read TGCAGTGCCACCCGGGACAGGGAGAATTCACCCCTCCACTTT.

This clonotype has a handful of counts. This chain connects TRBV6-5 to TRBJ2-3; a weak D match, TRBD2 (6 bases). V dropped 5 bases and J dropped 1 base, with 19 bases sitting between them. CDR3 length: 17 amino acids. Germline V gene lookup returns CDR1 MNHEY and CDR2 SVGAGI. The CDR3 DNA sequence: TGTGCCAGCAGTCGAAGCCGGGGGAGCGGCCGCACAGATACGCAGTATTTT. Amino acid sequence: CASSRSRGSGRTDTQYF.

The chain recombines TRBV7-2 with TRBJ2-1; D remains ambiguous. The CDR3 has 13 residues. CDR1 SGHTA and CDR2 FQGNSA come from the germline V gene. V was shortened by 5 bases and J by 6 bases, with 11 bases between the two germline ends. CDR3 region: CASSRHARNEQFF. CDR3 bases: TGTGCCAGCAGCCGACACGCCCGCAATGAGCAGTTCTTC. Filled out from reference TRBV7-2 and TRBJ2-1, the complete variable domain reads GAGVSQSPSNKVTEKGKDVELRCDPISGHTALYWYRQSLGQGLEFLIYFQGNSAPDKSGLPSDRFSAERTGGSVSTLTIQRTQQEDSAVYLCASSRHARNEQFFGPGTRLTVL.

This clonotype occurred a few times. The genes are TRBV12-3 or TRBV12-4 and TRBJ2-4; the D call may be TRBD1 or TRBD2 (5 bases each). There are 17 residues in the CDR3. V lost 4 bases to trimming and J lost 1 base, with 17 bases between them. The CDR3 spells CASSSAQGRGAKNIQYF. CDR3 bases: TGTGCCAGCAGTTCGGCTCAGGGACGAGGGGCCAAAAACATTCAGTACTTC.

This clonotype turned up a few times. The chain uses TRBV12-3 or TRBV12-4 and TRBJ2-5, with 7 bases lining up with TRBD1. The CDR3 sequence is 14 residues long. With V trimmed by 4 bases and J by 3 bases, 5 bases remained unmatched. The CDR3 sequence: CASSYSGTEETQYF. In DNA, the CDR3 is TGTGCCAGCAGTTATTCCGGGACAGAAGAGACCCAGTACTTC.

V is TRBV2 and J is TRBJ2-2; D uncertain. The CDR3 length is 15 residues. V lost 1 base and J 4 bases, leaving 10 bases between the germline ends. Germline assignment: CDR1 SNHLY and CDR2 FYNNEI. The DNA of the CDR3 is TGTGCCAGCAGTGAAGGGGCAGGACCCACCGGGGAGCTGTTTTTT. As protein: CASSEGAGPTGELFF.

The V gene is TRBV6-6, the J gene TRBJ2-2; D remains ambiguous. Between the trimmed V and J ends, which lost 7 bases and 8 bases, there was a span of 14 bases. This CDR3 has 13 residues. Looked up from germline, CDR1 is MNHNY and CDR2 is SVGAGI (reference sequence). The DNA of the CDR3 is TGTGCCAGCAAGTTTAGGGAAACAGGGGAGCTGTTTTTT. This gives the protein CASKFRETGELFF.

This clonotype appeared a few times. The rearrangement links TRBV4-1 to TRBJ2-6, with D possibly being TRBD2 (5 bases). The germline CDR1 and CDR2 sequences are MGHRA and YSYEKL. The CDR3 is made up of 16 amino acids. Trimming stripped 4 bases from V and 3 bases from J, with 13 bases between. The CDR3 DNA reads TGCGCCAGCAGCCGGGAGAAGGCTCTTGGGGCCAACGTCCTGACTTTC. Encoded protein: CASSREKALGANVLTF.

The chain employs TRBV28 and TRBJ1-1, with D perhaps matching TRBD1 (6 bases). The V and J ends lost 6 bases and 2 bases respectively, with 13 bases between them. The CDR3 runs to 14 residues. The germline V gene has CDR1 MDHEN and CDR2 SYDVKM. CDR3 protein: CASRVGQTNTEAFF. CDR3 DNA: TGTGCCAGCAGGGTAGGACAGACCAACACTGAAGCTTTCTTT.

This clonotype was seen many times. The chain links TRBV28 to TRBJ1-5, with no clear D. The CDR3 runs 12 residues. Looked up from germline, CDR1 is MDHEN and CDR2 is SYDVKM. V dropped 0 bases and J dropped 9 bases, with 6 bases sitting between them. CDR3: CASSLWSGPQHF. In nucleotides, the CDR3 is TGTGCCAGCAGTTTATGGAGTGGGCCCCAGCATTTT.

The chain links TRBV12-3 or TRBV12-4 to TRBJ2-1; TRBD2 matches at 12 bases. The V segment lost 6 bases and the J segment 9 bases; nucleotides outside the gene matches: 12. The CDR3 length is 16 residues. The CDR3 sequence: CASRRPTSGSKGEQFF. CDR3 coding DNA: TGTGCCAGCAGGCGCCCGACTAGCGGGAGTAAGGGTGAGCAGTTCTTC.

This clonotype appeared many times. V gene TRBV28 combines with J gene TRBJ1-1; D ambiguous. V was shortened by 9 bases and J by 5 bases, with 19 bases between the two germline ends. Germline loops: CDR1 MDHEN, CDR2 SYDVKM. The CDR3 has 14 residues. In nucleotides, the CDR3 is TGTGCCAGTATCAATATAGGGCTGGAGACTGAAGCTTTCTTT. This codes for CASINIGLETEAFF.

The gene calls are TRBV4-3 and TRBJ1-2; D possibly corresponds to TRBD1 (6 bases). This CDR3 is 14 amino acids long. Germline values: CDR1 LGHNA, CDR2 YSLEER. V shed 0 bases and J shed 5 bases, with 10 bases lying between them. This chain's CDR3 is CASSQEGGRYGYTF. Written as DNA, the CDR3 is TGCGCCAGCAGCCAAGAGGGGGGCCGATATGGCTACACCTTC.

This clonotype was counted a few times. This chain connects TRBV20-1 to TRBJ2-7; D is uncertain. Germline V gene lookup returns CDR1 DFQATT and CDR2 SNEGSKA (reference sequence). The CDR3 is made up of 12 amino acids. Trimming took off 1 base at V and 7 bases at J, with 11 bases between the two ends. The CDR3 DNA is TGCAGTGCTAGAGCCCCTCCGCGAGAGCAGTACTTC. Translating gives CSARAPPREQYF.

In its sample, this clonotype was seen a few times. The chain recombines TRBV18 with TRBJ2-1, with a tentative D call TRBD2 (6 bases). This CDR3 has 16 residues. In germline, CDR1 is KGHSH, CDR2 LQKENI. Trimming removed 0 bases from V and 9 bases from J, with 18 bases in between. The CDR3, as DNA: TGTGCCAGCTCACCACCGTTTTACGGGACTGGGGGTGAGCAGTTCTTC. This translates into CASSPPFYGTGGEQFF.

V and J are TRBV14 and TRBJ2-2; 7 bases are shared with TRBD1. CDR3 length equals 17 residues. V lost 2 bases, J lost 2 bases, and 8 bases stayed unmatched. Per the germline V gene, CDR1 is SGHDN and CDR2 is FVKESK. The CDR3 spells CASSQRTGLGNTGELFF. CDR3 sequence (DNA): TGTGCCAGCAGCCAAAGGACAGGTTTGGGTAACACCGGGGAGCTGTTTTTT.